Listed here are 14 T cell receptor beta chains from one sample, sequenced in a study of OX40 agonist ivuxolimab in advanced cancers. Profiled with immunoSEQ multiplex PCR; TCRdb holds only in-frame clones, not every one. The sample carries 60,000 to 75,000 clones, under 90% recorded once. Here the sequenced sample was CD4+ or CD8+ T cells sorted from blood, taken in a trial of the OX40 agonist ivuxolimab. The receptors originated from an adult with an advanced solid tumor such as melanoma, head and neck, liver or kidney cancer.

This rearrangement joins TRBV5-4 to TRBJ1-2; D possibly corresponds to TRBD1 (5 bases). Germline CDR1 SGHNT, CDR2 YYREEE (reference sequence). This CDR3 comprises 15 residues. Trimming took 0 bases from V and 2 from J, leaving 11 bases between them. In nucleotides, the CDR3 is TGTGCCAGCAGCTTGGCCTTACCAGGGAACTATGGCTACACCTTC. Protein: CASSLALPGNYGYTF.

The chain has TRBV6-5 and TRBJ2-7; D is ambiguous. This CDR3 contains 11 residues. The germline V and J ends were trimmed by 2 bases and 5 bases, with 4 bases remaining between them. The germline V gene has CDR1 MNHEY and CDR2 SVGAGI. The chain's CDR3 is CASSYGDEQYF. CDR3 bases: TGTGCCAGCAGTTACGGGGACGAGCAGTACTTC.

The gene calls are TRBV4-1 and TRBJ2-7; 16 bases align to TRBD2. The V segment lost 4 bases and the J segment 6 bases; nucleotides outside the gene matches: 12. Germline CDR1 and CDR2: MGHRA and YSYEKL. This CDR3 comprises 18 residues. This chain's CDR3 is CASSPRTGTSGGAGEQYF. The DNA for the CDR3 is TGCGCCAGCAGCCCGAGAACTGGGACTAGCGGGGGGGCTGGCGAGCAGTACTTC.

This clone was observed a single time. This chain uses TRBV5-8 with TRBJ2-7; 10 positions agree with TRBD1. In germline, CDR1 is SGHTS, CDR2 YDEGEE. V gave up 4 bases and J gave up 1 base; unmatched junction bases: 5. This CDR3 comprises 15 residues. The DNA for the CDR3 is TGTGCCAGCAGCACAAGGACAGGGGGATCCTACGAGCAGTACTTC. Encoded protein: CASSTRTGGSYEQYF.

This clone was observed many times. V and J are TRBV14 and TRBJ1-6; D not resolved. Looked up from germline, CDR1 is SGHDN and CDR2 is FVKESK. Trimming left V 6 bases short and J 6 bases short, with 9 bases between. CDR3 length: 13 residues. The CDR3 bases are TGTGCCAGCAGGGTTGGGGTTAATTCACCCCTCCACTTT. Translating it yields CASRVGVNSPLHF.

This chain connects TRBV4-1 to TRBJ1-2; tentatively, D is TRBD1 (6 bases). Germline assignment: CDR1 MGHRA and CDR2 YSYEKL. This CDR3 is 18 amino acids long. V lost 3 bases and J 1 base, leaving 21 bases between the germline ends. CDR3 in amino acids: CASSQMWVQGEGNYGYTF. The CDR3 region has the DNA TGCGCCAGCAGCCAGATGTGGGTACAGGGTGAGGGTAACTATGGCTACACCTTC.

The chain uses TRBV28 and TRBJ2-5, with D possibly being TRBD2 (5 bases). Trimming removed 4 bases from V and 5 bases from J, with 14 bases in between. Germline lookup yields CDR1 MDHEN and CDR2 SYDVKM. CDR3 length: 14 residues. CDR3 DNA sequence: TGTGCCAGCAGTTCCCCGGGGAAGTTGGAGACCCAGTACTTC. It is translated as CASSSPGKLETQYF.

The chain employs TRBV4-2 and TRBJ2-7, with TRBD1 identical over 7 bases. CDR3 size: 14 residues. Germline loops: CDR1 LGHNA, CDR2 YNFKEQ. V lost 3 bases, J lost 5 bases, and 7 bases stayed unmatched. The CDR3 sequence: CASSQRNRGDEQYF. The CDR3, as DNA: TGTGCCAGCAGCCAGAGAAACAGGGGTGACGAGCAGTACTTC.

V is TRBV5-8 and J is TRBJ1-2; 9 nucleotides agree with TRBD1. J was trimmed by 7 bases and V by 2 bases; bases with no gene match: 9. Germline V CDR1 and CDR2: SGHTS, YDEGEE. CDR3 length equals 15 residues. The CDR3 DNA is TGTGCCAGCAGCTTAGGGGGACAGGGCTTGAGTGGCTACACCTTC. This gives the protein CASSLGGQGLSGYTF.

This rearrangement joins TRBV27 to TRBJ2-7; D ambiguous. Germline-derived CDR1 and CDR2 are MNHEY and SMNVEV (reference sequence). CDR3 length: 13 residues. The V end lost 6 bases, the J end lost 4 bases, and 13 bases lay between the germline ends. CDR3 region: CASSRYKAYEQYF. DNA for the CDR3: TGTGCCAGCAGCCGTTACAAAGCGTACGAGCAGTACTTC.

This chain uses TRBV5-1 with TRBJ2-3, with 13 positions matching TRBD2. CDR3 size: 14 residues. V gave up 3 bases and J gave up 8 bases; unmatched junction bases: 3. Germline assignment: CDR1 SGHRS and CDR2 YFSETQ. CDR3 amino acids: CASSWGLAGITQYF. For the CDR3, the DNA is TGCGCCAGCAGCTGGGGACTAGCGGGGATTACGCAGTATTTT. Combining the CDR3 with reference TRBV5-1 and TRBJ2-3 gives the whole variable domain KAGVTQTPRYLIKTRGQQVTLSCSPISGHRSVSWYQQTPGQGLQFLFEYFSETQRNKGNFPGRFSGRQFSNSRSEMNVSTLELGDSALYLCASSWGLAGITQYFGPGTRLTVL.

J is TRBJ2-5 and V is TRBV30; the match to TRBD1 covers 12 bases. Germline V CDR1 and CDR2: GTSNPN, SVGIG (reference sequence). This CDR3 comprises 14 residues. The trim removed 7 bases at V and 11 bases at J, leaving 14 bases unmatched. The CDR3: CAFVRGQGAEEQYF. The CDR3 DNA reads TGTGCCTTCGTACGGGGACAGGGGGCGGAAGAGCAGTACTTC.

The V gene is TRBV7-9, the J gene TRBJ1-3, with D unresolved. Between the trimmed V and J ends, which lost 5 bases and 7 bases, there was a span of 12 bases. Germline assignment: CDR1 SEHNR and CDR2 FQNEAQ (reference sequence). CDR3 size: 13 residues. CDR3 sequence (DNA): TGTGCCAGCAGCCCGTCGGCTTGGAACACCATATATTTT. It codes for CASSPSAWNTIYF.

The chain joins TRBV10-3 to TRBJ1-3; weak D call: TRBD1 (6 bases). V was shortened by 7 bases and J by 0 bases, with 13 bases between the two germline ends. Germline lookup yields CDR1 ENHRY and CDR2 SYGVKD. This CDR3 comprises 15 residues. The CDR3 nucleotides read TGTGCCATCACCCCACAGGGAAGCTCTGGAAACACCATATATTTT. It encodes CAITPQGSSGNTIYF.